These 25 T cell receptor beta chains originate from one sample sequenced in a study of T cells after posttransplantation cyclophosphamide. Profiled with immunoSEQ multiplex PCR; TCRdb holds only in-frame clones, not every one. Sampling found around 39,000 clones, none seen once. Source material: PBMCs. Source of these receptors: a girl aged 10 to 17 in good health, CMV-negative, and a related stem cell transplant donor.

There are many counts of this clone. This chain links TRBV11-2 with TRBJ2-2, with D hard to call. V dropped 5 bases and J dropped 0 bases, with 7 bases sitting between them. The germline gives CDR1 SGHAT, CDR2 FQNNGV. The CDR3 is 14 amino acids. The CDR3 sequence: CASSSEANTGELFF. The CDR3 DNA sequence: TGTGCCAGCAGCAGCGAAGCGAACACCGGGGAGCTGTTTTTT.

In this sample, this clone turned up many times. The J gene is TRBJ2-7, the V gene TRBV7-2; 9 bases are a match to TRBD1. From germline, CDR1 is SGHTA and CDR2 FQGNSA. The CDR3 is 16 amino acids. With V trimmed by 5 bases and J by 5 bases, 13 bases remained unmatched. For the CDR3, the DNA is TGTGCCAGCAGCCCCGAGATAGGGGACAGGGTCGACGAGCAGTACTTC. Protein: CASSPEIGDRVDEQYF. Variable domain in full (rest from reference TRBV7-2 and TRBJ2-7): GAGVSQSPSNKVTEKGKDVELRCDPISGHTALYWYRQSLGQGLEFLIYFQGNSAPDKSGLPSDRFSAERTGGSVSTLTIQRTQQEDSAVYLCASSPEIGDRVDEQYFGPGTRLTVT.

This clone was seen ten or more times. The V call is TRBV5-5, the J call TRBJ1-2; 7 bases agree with TRBD1. Looked up from germline, CDR1 is SGHKS and CDR2 is YYEKEE (reference sequence). The CDR3 has 14 residues. V lost 2 bases, J lost 0 bases, and 1 base stayed unmatched. Written as DNA, the CDR3 is TGTGCCAGCAGCTTAGACAGGGCTAACTATGGCTACACCTTC. It codes for CASSLDRANYGYTF.

The V gene is TRBV30, the J gene TRBJ1-1, with D possibly being TRBD1 (5 bases). Trimming took 4 bases from V and 3 from J, leaving 9 bases between them. CDR3 length: 12 amino acids. The germline gives CDR1 GTSNPN, CDR2 SVGIG (reference sequence). The CDR3 loop is CAWTLGDTEAFF. CDR3 in DNA: TGTGCCTGGACCCTAGGGGACACTGAAGCTTTCTTT. Complete variable domain (other parts from reference TRBV30 and TRBJ1-1): SQTIHQWPATLVQPVGSPLSLECTVEGTSNPNLYWYRQAAGRGLQLLFYSVGIGQISSEVPQNLSASRPQDRQFILSSKKLLLSDSGFYLCAWTLGDTEAFFGQGTRLTVV.

The sample holds many counts of this clone. The V call is TRBV6-5, the J call TRBJ1-2; D not certain. Germline V gives CDR1 MNHEY, CDR2 SVGAGI. CDR3 size: 14 residues. V was cut by 1 base and J by 8 bases, with 14 bases left in between. DNA of the CDR3: TGTGCCAGCAGTTACTTCGAGGGCCAAGGGGGCTACACCTTC. This sequence encodes CASSYFEGQGGYTF.

The chain joins TRBV27 to TRBJ2-4; 11 nucleotides align to TRBD1. The CDR3 totals 17 residues. CDR1 MNHEY and CDR2 SMNVEV come from the germline V gene (reference sequence). Losses at the gene ends were 2 bases for V and 8 bases for J; bases not matched to a gene: 11. The CDR3 spells CASSLNPPGQGEDIQYF. The CDR3, as DNA: TGTGCCAGCAGTTTAAATCCGCCGGGACAGGGGGAGGACATTCAGTACTTC.

This chain uses TRBV19 with TRBJ1-2; the D is unclear. CDR1 and CDR2 (germline): LNHDA, SQIVND (reference sequence). This CDR3 has 17 residues. The V and J ends lost 4 bases and 2 bases respectively, with 20 bases between them. CDR3 sequence: CASSNERRSDGNYGYTF. The CDR3 DNA is TGTGCCAGTAGTAACGAGCGCCGATCCGACGGCAACTATGGCTACACCTTC.

Many counts were recorded for this clone. V gene TRBV2 combines with J gene TRBJ1-5, with D possibly matching TRBD1 (5 bases). There are 15 residues in the CDR3. The germline V gene encodes CDR1 SNHLY and CDR2 FYNNEI. V was pared by 2 bases and J by 0 bases, with 8 bases between. The CDR3 sequence: CASSEQGFSNQPQHF. DNA of the CDR3: TGTGCCAGCAGTGAACAGGGTTTTAGCAATCAGCCCCAGCATTTT.

There are many counts of this clone. V and J are TRBV4-3 and TRBJ2-5, with D unclear. V lost 0 bases and J 1 base, leaving 9 bases between the germline ends. The V gene's germline CDR1 is LGHNA and CDR2 YSLEER. The CDR3 loop spans 15 amino acids. Written as DNA, the CDR3 is TGCGCCAGCAGCCAAGAGGGCGCCAGCCAAGAGACCCAGTACTTC. This codes for CASSQEGASQETQYF.

This chain links TRBV5-6 with TRBJ1-2; D is possibly TRBD1 (6 bases). Trimming stripped 4 bases from V and 4 bases from J, with 20 bases between. The germline V gene has CDR1 SGHDT and CDR2 YYEEEE. This CDR3 region has 16 residues. CDR3 DNA: TGTGCCAGCAGCCCGGGTCTCGGACAGTTAAGCTATGGCTACACCTTC. This translates into CASSPGLGQLSYGYTF.

This clone has a count of ten or more. This rearrangement joins TRBV5-1 to TRBJ2-7, with TRBD2 identical over 13 bases. Per the germline V gene, CDR1 is SGHRS and CDR2 is YFSETQ. The CDR3 runs to 17 residues. Losses at the gene ends were 1 base for V and 2 bases for J; bases not matched to a gene: 6. CDR3 nucleotides: TGCGCCAGCAGCTTGCGGTCCACTAGCGGGAGGGCCTACGAGCAGTACTTC. This encodes CASSLRSTSGRAYEQYF.

The V gene is TRBV9, the J gene TRBJ2-3, with TRBD1 matching over 8 bases. CDR1 is SGDLS, CDR2 YYNGEE, per germline. V shed 3 bases, J shed 2 bases, and the junction held 5 bases outside the gene matches. This CDR3 spans 15 amino acids. This CDR3 is CASSARTGNTDTQYF. CDR3 nucleotides: TGTGCCAGCAGCGCCCGGACAGGGAACACAGATACGCAGTATTTT.

This clone has ten or more counts. This sequence joins TRBV7-3 and TRBJ2-6, with TRBD2 matching over 7 bases. The trim removed 2 bases at V and 2 bases at J, leaving 9 bases unmatched. The length of the CDR3 is 18 residues. The germline V gene has CDR1 SGHTA and CDR2 FQGTGA. CDR3 DNA sequence: TGTGCCAGCAGCTTATTGAGTGGGGGGGTTGCTGGGGCCAACGTCCTGACTTTC. Amino acids: CASSLLSGGVAGANVLTF.

This clone has just a few counts. The CDR3 region is CASSKQRERSGEQYF. DNA of the CDR3: TGTGCCAGCAGCAAACAGCGGGAGAGGTCCGGCGAGCAGTACTTC. The rearrangement links TRBV21-1 to TRBJ2-7; the D call TRBD2 from the table was never checked on the DNA. TRBV21-1 is designated a pseudogene. The CDR3 runs 15 residues.

In this sample, this clone turned up many times. CDR3 sequence (DNA): TGTGCCAGCAGTGAAGCTGCCAGGCTTAACTATGGCTACACCTTC. Translation: CASSEAARLNYGYTF. This sequence joins TRBV2 and TRBJ1-2; D not resolved. The CDR3 is made up of 15 amino acids. CDR1 is SNHLY and CDR2 is FYNNEI in the germline V gene. Trimming took off 0 bases at V and 1 base at J, with 9 bases between the two ends.

Many counts were recorded for this clone. The chain joins TRBV28 to TRBJ2-7, with 9 bases that match TRBD1. Germline lookup yields CDR1 MDHEN and CDR2 SYDVKM. The CDR3 is 15 residues long. With V trimmed by 3 bases and J by 3 bases, 6 bases remained unmatched. The CDR3 DNA reads TGTGCCAGCAGTTTGAACTTGGGACAGGGCTACGAGCAGTACTTC. It is translated as CASSLNLGQGYEQYF.

In its sample, this clone was seen many times. The same CDR3 also results from other DNA sequences found in this sample. The chain employs TRBV7-2 and TRBJ2-2; tentatively, D is TRBD2 (6 bases). The CDR3 runs to 15 residues. Trimming cost V 5 bases and J 2 bases, with 12 bases left between them. Germline V gene data show CDR1 as SGHTA and CDR2 as FQGNSA. The CDR3 coding sequence is TGTGCCAGCAGCCGACAAGCGGGCAACACCGGGGAGCTGTTTTTT. Protein product: CASSRQAGNTGELFF. The full variable domain, with the rest looked up from reference TRBV7-2 and TRBJ2-2, is GAGVSQSPSNKVTEKGKDVELRCDPISGHTALYWYRQSLGQGLEFLIYFQGNSAPDKSGLPSDRFSAERTGGSVSTLTIQRTQQEDSAVYLCASSRQAGNTGELFFGEGSRLTVL.

This clone was recorded many times. The chain couples TRBV10-2 to TRBJ1-2; 7 bases fit TRBD1. The V and J ends lost 5 bases and 5 bases, in that order; junction bases with no gene match: 5. The CDR3 covers 13 residues. The V gene's germline CDR1 is WSHSY and CDR2 SAAADI. CDR3: CASSQTGDYGYTF. The DNA for the CDR3 is TGCGCCAGCAGTCAAACAGGGGATTATGGCTACACCTTC.

This clone was counted many times. This chain connects TRBV5-4 to TRBJ1-3; no definite D call. The germline CDR1 and CDR2 sequences are SGHNT and YYREEE (reference sequence). V was shortened by 0 bases and J by 0 bases, with 10 bases between the two germline ends. There are 16 residues in the CDR3. The CDR3 DNA reads TGTGCCAGCAGCTTGGGGGGAGGGATCTCTGGAAACACCATATATTTT. Protein: CASSLGGGISGNTIYF.

This clone was seen repeatedly, ten times or more. V and J are TRBV19 and TRBJ1-2; tentatively, D is TRBD1 (6 bases). With 6 bases removed from V and 4 bases from J, the gap between germline ends came to 15 bases. Germline CDR1 LNHDA, CDR2 SQIVND (reference sequence). CDR3 length: 14 residues. The CDR3 protein is CASSASTGPYGYTF. CDR3 bases: TGTGCCAGTAGCGCCTCGACAGGACCCTATGGCTACACCTTC.

This clone was seen a few times. V and J are TRBV28 and TRBJ1-3; D ambiguous. V lost 3 bases to trimming and J lost 0 bases, with 6 bases between them. This CDR3 spans 14 amino acids. The germline CDR1 and CDR2 sequences are MDHEN and SYDVKM. The CDR3 here is CASSLFHSGNTIYF. CDR3 DNA sequence: TGTGCCAGCAGTTTGTTTCACTCTGGAAACACCATATATTTT.

The chain links TRBV4-1 to TRBJ1-6; 7 bases align to TRBD1. The CDR3 is 19 amino acids. Germline CDR1 reads MGHRA; CDR2 reads YSYEKL. J gave up 6 bases and V 1 base, and 15 bases lay outside the gene matches. In DNA form, the CDR3 reads TGCGCCAGCAGCCAAGTCATGAAGACAGGGCTTAACAGTAATTCACCCCTCCACTTT. Protein sequence: CASSQVMKTGLNSNSPLHF.

This clone was seen ten or more times. The chain recombines TRBV19 with TRBJ2-1; 10 nucleotides line up with TRBD2. The V gene's germline CDR1 is LNHDA and CDR2 SQIVND (reference sequence). The CDR3 has 15 amino acids. V trimming: 3 bases; J trimming: 5 bases; junction bases outside the gene matches: 4. CDR3 nucleotides: TGTGCCAGTAGTATTAGCGGGAGGACCCACAATGAGCAGTTCTTC. Protein sequence: CASSISGRTHNEQFF. Supplemented by reference TRBV19 and TRBJ2-1, the full variable domain reads DGGITQSPKYLFRKEGQNVTLSCEQNLNHDAMYWYRQDPGQGLRLIYYSQIVNDFQKGDIAEGYSVSREKKESFPLTVTSAQKNPTAFYLCASSISGRTHNEQFFGPGTRLTVL.

This clone was observed at least ten times. The V call is TRBV9, the J call TRBJ2-1; 11 positions agree with TRBD2. Germline CDR1 reads SGDLS; CDR2 reads YYNGEE. The CDR3 extends over 17 amino acids. The trim removed 1 base at V and 8 bases at J, leaving 11 bases unmatched. The CDR3 here is CASSVLGSGGVPHEQFF. DNA for the CDR3: TGTGCCAGCAGCGTACTAGGTAGCGGGGGGGTACCGCATGAGCAGTTCTTC.

This sequence joins TRBV30 and TRBJ2-7; TRBD1 might be the D (6 bases). V was cut by 5 bases and J by 3 bases, with 14 bases left in between. There are 13 residues in the CDR3. Germline V gives CDR1 GTSNPN, CDR2 SVGIG (reference sequence). The CDR3 coding sequence is TGTGCCTGGCATCAGGGGCCAGGCTACGAGCAGTACTTC. It encodes CAWHQGPGYEQYF.